These 5 T cell receptor beta chains were sequenced from one sample in a study of cytomegalovirus exposure and HLA in healthy donors. 60 Vbeta and 13 Jbeta primers were used in PCR. Using immunoSEQ multiplex PCR, the repertoire was profiled, and TCRdb retains in-frame clones only, with some absent. The sample comprises some 120,000 clones, roughly 70% of which are singletons, and about 2.7% rests with the top ten. What was sequenced was PBMCs. The source is a middle-aged woman in good health and CMV-seropositive.

This chain connects TRBV19 to TRBJ1-3; unclear D gene. V lost 7 bases and J 2 bases, leaving 15 bases between the germline ends. CDR1 and CDR2 from the germline V gene are LNHDA and SQIVND (reference sequence). CDR3 size: 15 residues. CDR3 DNA: TGTGCCAGTACCAGATCCGACGGGGCTGGAAACACCATATATTTT. Its protein is CASTRSDGAGNTIYF. The full variable domain, with the rest looked up from reference TRBV19 and TRBJ1-3, is DGGITQSPKYLFRKEGQNVTLSCEQNLNHDAMYWYRQDPGQGLRLIYYSQIVNDFQKGDIAEGYSVSREKKESFPLTVTSAQKNPTAFYLCASTRSDGAGNTIYFGEGSWLTVV.

The chain has TRBV7-9 and TRBJ1-1; 8 bases line up with TRBD1. The CDR3 has 16 amino acids. V shed 2 bases, J shed 5 bases, and the junction held 10 bases outside the gene matches. From germline, CDR1 is SEHNR and CDR2 FQNEAQ (reference sequence). CDR3 region: CASSLSRTGFGTEAFF. In DNA, the CDR3 is TGTGCCAGCAGCTTATCTCGGACAGGGTTTGGGACTGAAGCTTTCTTT.

This clone turned up a few times. The rearrangement uses TRBV19 and TRBJ2-2, with 9 bases fitting TRBD1. The CDR3 length is 17 residues. After removal of 6 bases from V and 7 bases from J, the junction contained 15 bases not matched to a gene. Germline lookup yields CDR1 LNHDA and CDR2 SQIVND (reference sequence). The CDR3 DNA sequence: TGTGCCAGTAGCGACGGCCCGGGACAGGGAAGGAGCGGGGAGCTGTTTTTT. This sequence encodes CASSDGPGQGRSGELFF.

The chain uses TRBV7-3 and TRBJ2-3; D is unclear. Germline CDR1 SGHTA, CDR2 FQGTGA. The germline V and J ends were trimmed by 1 base and 4 bases, with 6 bases remaining between them. This CDR3 region has 13 residues. CDR3 residues: CASSLKRADTQYF. The CDR3, as DNA: TGTGCCAGCAGCTTAAAACGGGCAGATACGCAGTATTTT.

The chain employs TRBV7-9 and TRBJ1-1; D is ambiguous. Germline V lookup: CDR1 SEHNR, CDR2 FQNEAQ (reference sequence). The CDR3 has 13 residues. V lost 2 bases to trimming and J lost 1 base, with 5 bases between them. The CDR3 DNA reads as TGTGCCAGCAGCTTAACGGGGAACACTGAAGCTTTCTTT. Encoded protein: CASSLTGNTEAFF.